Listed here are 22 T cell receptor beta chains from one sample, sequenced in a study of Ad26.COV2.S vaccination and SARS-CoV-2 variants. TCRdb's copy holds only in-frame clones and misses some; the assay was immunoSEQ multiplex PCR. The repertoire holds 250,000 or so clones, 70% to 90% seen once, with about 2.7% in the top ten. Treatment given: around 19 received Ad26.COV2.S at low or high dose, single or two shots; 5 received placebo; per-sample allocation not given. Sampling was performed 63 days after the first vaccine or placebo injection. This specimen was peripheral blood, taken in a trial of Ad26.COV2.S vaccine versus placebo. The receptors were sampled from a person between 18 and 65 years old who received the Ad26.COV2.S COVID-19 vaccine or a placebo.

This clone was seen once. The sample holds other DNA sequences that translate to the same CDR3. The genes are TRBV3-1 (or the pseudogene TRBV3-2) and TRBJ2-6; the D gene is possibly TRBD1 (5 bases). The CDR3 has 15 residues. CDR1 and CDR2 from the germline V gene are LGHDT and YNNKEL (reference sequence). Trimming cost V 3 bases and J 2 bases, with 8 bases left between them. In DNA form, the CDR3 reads TGTGCCAGCAGCCAGGGCAGGGCTGGGGCCAACGTCCTGACTTTC. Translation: CASSQGRAGANVLTF.

CDR3 region: CAWSVGIGGSDTEAFF. CDR3 nucleotide sequence: TGTGCCTGGAGTGTAGGTATAGGAGGATCAGACACTGAAGCTTTCTTT. The rearrangement uses TRBV30 and TRBJ1-1; D remains unclear. The CDR3 runs 16 residues. V lost 0 bases to trimming and J lost 3 bases, with 17 bases between them. CDR1 GTSNPN and CDR2 SVGIG come from the germline V gene (reference sequence).

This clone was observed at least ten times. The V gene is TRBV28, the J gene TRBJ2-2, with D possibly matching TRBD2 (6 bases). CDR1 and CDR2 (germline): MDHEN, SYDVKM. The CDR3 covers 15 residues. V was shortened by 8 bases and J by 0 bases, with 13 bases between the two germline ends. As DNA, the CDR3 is TGTGCCAGCCTACCCGGGACTCCGAACACCGGGGAGCTGTTTTTT. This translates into CASLPGTPNTGELFF.

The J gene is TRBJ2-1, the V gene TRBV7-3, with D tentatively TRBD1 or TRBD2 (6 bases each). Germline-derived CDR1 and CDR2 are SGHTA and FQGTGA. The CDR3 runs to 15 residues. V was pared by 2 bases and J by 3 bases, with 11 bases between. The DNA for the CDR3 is TGTGCCAGCAGCTTACTGGGGGGCTACTACAATGAGCAGTTCTTC. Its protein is CASSLLGGYYNEQFF.

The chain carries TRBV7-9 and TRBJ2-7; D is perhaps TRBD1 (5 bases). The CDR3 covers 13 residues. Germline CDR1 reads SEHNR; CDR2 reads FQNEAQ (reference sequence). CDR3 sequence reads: CATSSGWPYEQYF. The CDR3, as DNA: TGTGCTACCAGCTCAGGGTGGCCCTACGAGCAGTACTTC. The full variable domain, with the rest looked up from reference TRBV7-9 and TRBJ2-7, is DTGVSQNPRHKITKRGQNVTFRCDPISEHNRLYWYRQTLGQGPEFLTYFQNEAQLEKSRLLSDRFSAERPKGSFSTLEIQRTEQGDSAMYLCATSSGWPYEQYFGPGTRLTVT.

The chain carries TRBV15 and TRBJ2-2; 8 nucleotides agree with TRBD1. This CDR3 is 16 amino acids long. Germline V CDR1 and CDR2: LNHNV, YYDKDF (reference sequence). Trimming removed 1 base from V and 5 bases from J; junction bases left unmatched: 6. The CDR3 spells CATSRVRTGLTGELFF. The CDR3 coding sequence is TGTGCCACCAGCAGAGTGAGGACAGGGTTAACCGGGGAGCTGTTTTTT.

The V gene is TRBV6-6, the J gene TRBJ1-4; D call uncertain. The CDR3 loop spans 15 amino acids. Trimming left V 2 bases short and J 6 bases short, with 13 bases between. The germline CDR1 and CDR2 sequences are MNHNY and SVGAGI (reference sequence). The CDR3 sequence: CASSYIGYRDEKLFF. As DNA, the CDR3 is TGTGCCAGCAGTTACATCGGGTATCGGGATGAAAAACTGTTTTTT.

As DNA, the CDR3 is TGTGCAAGTCGCGTGACAGGTACGAACACTGAAGCTTTCTTT. It translates to CASRVTGTNTEAFF. This chain connects TRBV12-2 to TRBJ1-1; the D call of TRBD1 is as the table states it, not checked on the DNA. TRBV12-2 is deemed a pseudogene. CDR3 size: 14 residues.

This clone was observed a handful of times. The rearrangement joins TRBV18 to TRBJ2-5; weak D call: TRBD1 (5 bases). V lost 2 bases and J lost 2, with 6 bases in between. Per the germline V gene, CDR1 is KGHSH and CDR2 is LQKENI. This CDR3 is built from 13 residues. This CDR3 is CASSPKGQETQYF. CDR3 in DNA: TGTGCCAGCTCACCAAAGGGGCAAGAGACCCAGTACTTC. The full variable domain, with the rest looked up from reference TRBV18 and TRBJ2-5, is NAGVMQNPRHLVRRRGQEARLRCSPMKGHSHVYWYRQLPEEGLKFMVYLQKENIIDESGMPKERFSAEFPKEGPSILRIQQVVRGDSAAYFCASSPKGQETQYFGPGTRLLVL.

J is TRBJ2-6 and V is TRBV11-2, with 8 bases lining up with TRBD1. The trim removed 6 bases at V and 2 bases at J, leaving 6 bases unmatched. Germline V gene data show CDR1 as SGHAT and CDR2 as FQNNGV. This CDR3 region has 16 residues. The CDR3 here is CASSSPRGPGANVLTF. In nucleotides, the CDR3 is TGTGCCAGCAGTTCCCCCAGGGGGCCTGGGGCCAACGTCCTGACTTTC.

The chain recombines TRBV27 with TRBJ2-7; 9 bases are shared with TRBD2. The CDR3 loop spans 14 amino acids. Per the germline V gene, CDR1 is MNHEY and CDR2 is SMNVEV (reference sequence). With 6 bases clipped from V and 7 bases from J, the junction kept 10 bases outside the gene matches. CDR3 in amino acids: CASRPSGGRGEQYV. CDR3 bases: TGTGCCAGCAGGCCATCTGGCGGGAGGGGGGAGCAGTACGTC.

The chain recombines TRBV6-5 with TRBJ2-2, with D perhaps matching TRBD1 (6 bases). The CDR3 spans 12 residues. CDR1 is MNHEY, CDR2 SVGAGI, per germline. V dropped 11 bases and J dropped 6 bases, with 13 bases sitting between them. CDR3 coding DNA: TGTGCCCACGGGCAGGGGCCCGGGGAGCTGTTTTTT. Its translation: CAHGQGPGELFF.

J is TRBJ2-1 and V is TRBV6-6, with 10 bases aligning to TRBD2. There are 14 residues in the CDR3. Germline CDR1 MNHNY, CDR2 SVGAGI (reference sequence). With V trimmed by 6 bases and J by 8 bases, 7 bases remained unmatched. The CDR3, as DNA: TGTGCCAGCAGGGAGCGGGAGGGCCGCTATGAGCAGTTCTTC. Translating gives CASREREGRYEQFF.

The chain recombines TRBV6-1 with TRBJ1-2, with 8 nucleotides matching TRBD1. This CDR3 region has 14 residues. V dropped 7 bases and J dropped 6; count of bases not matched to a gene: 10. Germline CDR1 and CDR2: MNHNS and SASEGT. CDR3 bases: TGTGCCAGCACCCTTTGGACAGGGAAAGATGGCTACACCTTC. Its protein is CASTLWTGKDGYTF.

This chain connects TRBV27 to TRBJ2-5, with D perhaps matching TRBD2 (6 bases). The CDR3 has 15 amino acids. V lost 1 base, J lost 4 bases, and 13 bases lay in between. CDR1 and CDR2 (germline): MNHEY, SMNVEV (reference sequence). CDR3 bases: TGTGCCAGCAGTTTATGGGCGGGGTACCGAGAGACCCAGTACTTC. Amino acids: CASSLWAGYRETQYF.

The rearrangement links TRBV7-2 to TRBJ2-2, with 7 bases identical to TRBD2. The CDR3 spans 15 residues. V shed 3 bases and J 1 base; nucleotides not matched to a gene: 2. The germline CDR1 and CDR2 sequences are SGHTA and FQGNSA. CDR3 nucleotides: TGTGCCAGCAGCTTGGGCGGGGGGAACACCGGGGAGCTGTTTTTT. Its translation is CASSLGGGNTGELFF.

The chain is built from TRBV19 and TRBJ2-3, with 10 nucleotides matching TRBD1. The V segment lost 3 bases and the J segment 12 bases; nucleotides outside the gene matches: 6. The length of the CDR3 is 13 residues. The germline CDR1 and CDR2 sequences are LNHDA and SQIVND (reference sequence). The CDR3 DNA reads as TGTGCCAGTAGTATTGGGGACAGGGGTTTCCAGTATTTT. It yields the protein CASSIGDRGFQYF.

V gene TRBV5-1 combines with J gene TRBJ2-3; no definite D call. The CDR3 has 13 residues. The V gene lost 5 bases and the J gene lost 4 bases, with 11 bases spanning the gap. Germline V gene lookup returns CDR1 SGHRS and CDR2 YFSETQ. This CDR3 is CASRFQTADTQYF. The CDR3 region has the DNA TGCGCCAGCAGGTTCCAAACGGCAGATACGCAGTATTTT.

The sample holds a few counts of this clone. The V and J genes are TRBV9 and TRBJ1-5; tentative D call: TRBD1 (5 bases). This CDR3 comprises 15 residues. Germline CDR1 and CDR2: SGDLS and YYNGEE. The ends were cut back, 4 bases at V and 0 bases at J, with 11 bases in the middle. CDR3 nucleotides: TGTGCCAGCAGCCCATGGGACGTTAGCAATCAGCCCCAGCATTTT. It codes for CASSPWDVSNQPQHF.

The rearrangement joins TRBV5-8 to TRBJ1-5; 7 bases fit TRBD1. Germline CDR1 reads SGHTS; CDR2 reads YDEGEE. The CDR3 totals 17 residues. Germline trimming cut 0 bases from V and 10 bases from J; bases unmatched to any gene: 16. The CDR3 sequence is CASSLVVPIAGGKPQHF. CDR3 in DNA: TGTGCCAGCAGCTTGGTCGTTCCGATTGCAGGGGGAAAACCCCAGCATTTT.

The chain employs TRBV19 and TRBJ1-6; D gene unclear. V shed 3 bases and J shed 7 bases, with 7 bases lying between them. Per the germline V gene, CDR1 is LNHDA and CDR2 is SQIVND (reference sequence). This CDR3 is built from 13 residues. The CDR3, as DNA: TGTGCCAGTAGTATCGGTATGAATTCACCCCTCCACTTT. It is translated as CASSIGMNSPLHF.

CDR3 protein: CASRLLQTGSYEQYF. CDR3 in DNA: TGTGCCAGCAGACTGCTGCAGACAGGTTCCTACGAGCAGTACTTC. This chain links TRBV6-5 with TRBJ2-7, with D possibly being TRBD1 (6 bases). With 6 bases removed from V and 1 base from J, the gap between germline ends came to 16 bases. Germline CDR1 MNHEY, CDR2 SVGAGI. This CDR3 contains 15 residues.